Listed here is a single T cell receptor (beta chain). What it recognizes is unknown. PCR amplification relied on 60 Vbeta primers (plus 13 Jbeta primers). The assay was immunoSEQ multiplex PCR, and TCRdb's table has in-frame clones only and misses some. In the table there are 130,000 to 150,000 clones, about 82% of which are singletons. This CDR3 has 13 residues. The germline V and J ends were trimmed by 2 bases and 6 bases, with 10 bases remaining between them. CDR1 MNHNY and CDR2 SVGAGI come from the germline V gene (reference sequence). This entry is derived from a study of cytomegalovirus exposure and HLA in healthy donors. Study results and limitations: Among TCR sequences, most were rare, though some public TCRs appeared in many donors. In presence/absence analyses, roughly uniform sequencing depth across donors was assumed. Versus the approximately 700-donor mean, an Asian-associated ancestry cluster reportedly showed fewer N-insertions in a later analysis.

This TCR was recovered from a male donor in good health and CMV-seronegative. Sequenced sample: PBMCs. The chain recombines TRBV6-6 with TRBJ1-2; D possibly corresponds to TRBD1 (5 bases). The CDR3 DNA follows: TGTGCCAGCAGTTACAGACTGGACAATGGCTACACCTTC. It codes for CASSYRLDNGYTF.